Below are 10 T cell receptor beta chains sequenced from a single sample in a study of blood T cell repertoires in COVID-19. Profiling relied on immunoSEQ multiplex PCR, and the TCRdb table lists in-frame clones only, not all of them. The table has about 320,000 clones, approximately 88% seen once. The sample comprised peripheral blood. The receptors were sampled from a man aged 18 to 29 who had recovered from COVID-19.

The rearrangement uses TRBV3-1 (or the pseudogene TRBV3-2) and TRBJ1-3, with no clear D. The germline gives CDR1 LGHDT, CDR2 YNNKEL (reference sequence). The V gene lost 4 bases and the J gene lost 1 base, with 8 bases spanning the gap. The CDR3 is made up of 14 amino acids. For the CDR3, the DNA is TGTGCCAGCAGCCCCGGGTCGTCTGGAAACACCATATATTTT. Translation: CASSPGSSGNTIYF.

The rearrangement joins TRBV6-5 to TRBJ1-6; D uncertain. Trimming pared 3 bases from V and 9 bases from J, leaving 12 bases between. CDR1 MNHEY and CDR2 SVGAGI come from the germline V gene. This CDR3 region has 14 residues. In nucleotides, the CDR3 is TGTGCCAGCAGTTATCAGGAACGTGGTTCACCCCTCCACTTT. It encodes CASSYQERGSPLHF.

This clone was detected once. The rearrangement links TRBV7-2 to TRBJ2-5; TRBD2 aligns across 12 bases. CDR1 and CDR2 from the germline V gene are SGHTA and FQGNSA. J gave up 4 bases and V 4 bases, and 4 bases lay outside the gene matches. This CDR3 spans 15 amino acids. DNA of the CDR3: TGTGCCAGCAGCTCCGGGACTAGCGGGCCAGAGACCCAGTACTTC. Protein: CASSSGTSGPETQYF.

The chain employs TRBV13 and TRBJ2-3; 7 bases match TRBD2. The CDR3 loop spans 13 amino acids. V lost 1 base and J lost 7; bases outside the gene matches: 2. From germline, CDR1 is PRHDT and CDR2 FYEKMQ (reference sequence). The CDR3 loop reads CASSLDGGYTQYF. CDR3 in DNA: TGTGCCAGCAGCTTAGACGGGGGGTATACGCAGTATTTT. Based on the CDR3 plus reference TRBV13 and TRBJ2-3, the full variable domain is AAGVIQSPRHLIKEKRETATLKCYPIPRHDTVYWYQQGPGQDPQFLISFYEKMQSDKGSIPDRFSAQQFSDYHSELNMSSLELGDSALYFCASSLDGGYTQYFGPGTRLTVL.

The chain joins TRBV9 to TRBJ2-3; 12 bases are shared with TRBD2. This CDR3 has 16 residues. Germline V lookup: CDR1 SGDLS, CDR2 YYNGEE. The V gene end was trimmed by 3 bases and the J gene end by 6 bases; junction bases not matched to a gene: 8. The CDR3 DNA reads as TGTGCCAGCAGCGCTCCACTAGCGGGGGGAGGGGATACGCAGTATTTT. Its translation: CASSAPLAGGGDTQYF.

The genes are TRBV19 and TRBJ1-2; D remains ambiguous. Trimming took 3 bases from V and 4 from J, leaving 15 bases between them. This CDR3 comprises 15 residues. CDR1 is LNHDA and CDR2 is SQIVND in the germline V gene (reference sequence). CDR3 protein: CASSMGTGGVYGYTF. The CDR3 nucleotides read TGTGCCAGTAGTATGGGTACGGGAGGAGTCTATGGCTACACCTTC.

The chain employs TRBV11-2 and TRBJ2-7; D is possibly TRBD2 (6 bases). V was cut by 5 bases and J by 0 bases, with 17 bases left in between. This CDR3 has 16 amino acids. Germline V gives CDR1 SGHAT, CDR2 FQNNGV. The CDR3 bases are TGTGCCAGCAGCCGTATAAGGGGACTTACCTCCTACGAGCAGTACTTC. This encodes CASSRIRGLTSYEQYF. Drawing the rest from reference TRBV11-2 and TRBJ2-7, the complete variable domain is EAGVAQSPRYKIIEKRQSVAFWCNPISGHATLYWYQQILGQGPKLLIQFQNNGVVDDSQLPKDRFSAERLKGVDSTLKIQPAKLEDSAVYLCASSRIRGLTSYEQYFGPGTRLTVT.

The rearrangement uses TRBV7-3 and TRBJ2-1; tentatively, D is TRBD2 (5 bases). V dropped 4 bases and J dropped 4 bases, with 20 bases sitting between them. The germline gives CDR1 SGHTA, CDR2 FQGTGA. This CDR3 region has 17 residues. CDR3 residues: CASSSNALALLYNEQFF. The DNA of the CDR3 is TGTGCCAGCAGCTCTAATGCGCTAGCCCTACTATACAATGAGCAGTTCTTC. Looking up the rest from reference TRBV7-3 and TRBJ2-1 gives the full variable domain: GAGVSQTPSNKVTEKGKYVELRCDPISGHTALYWYRQSLGQGPEFLIYFQGTGAADDSGLPNDRFFAVRPEGSVSTLKIQRTERGDSAVYLCASSSNALALLYNEQFFGPGTRLTVL.

This clone was counted a single time. This rearrangement joins TRBV27 to TRBJ2-2; 12 nucleotides line up with TRBD1. Germline loops: CDR1 MNHEY, CDR2 SMNVEV (reference sequence). This CDR3 is 18 amino acids long. V trimming: 2 bases; J trimming: 2 bases; junction bases outside the gene matches: 6. The CDR3 nucleotides are TGTGCCAGCAGTTTAGGGACAGGGGGCTTAGTAAACACCGGGGAGCTGTTTTTT. Translated, it gives CASSLGTGGLVNTGELFF.

The chain has TRBV5-1 and TRBJ1-3; TRBD1 agrees at 7 bases. V dropped 5 bases and J dropped 0; count of bases not matched to a gene: 5. Germline CDR1 reads SGHRS; CDR2 reads YFSETQ. This CDR3 region has 15 residues. This CDR3 reads CASSVGQTSGNTIYF. Written as DNA, the CDR3 is TGCGCCAGCAGTGTGGGACAGACCTCTGGAAACACCATATATTTT.